The 26 T cell receptor beta chains below all came from one sample that was sequenced in a study of T cell repertoires in cytomegalovirus infection. TCRdb passed the reads through MiXCR, listing each CDR3 protein once. The sample shows under 150,000 distinct CDR3 sequences, about 24% of them seen only once. The antigens for these receptors are not known. Sequencing was performed on PBMCs, sequenced either directly or after in vitro stimulation (not recorded which). The origin of the receptors is a human donor in good health (CMV status not recorded). Some clones in this sample may be carry-over from other donors' samples.

V is TRBV11-3 and J is TRBJ2-7; a possible D gene is TRBD1 (5 bases). Trimming took 2 bases from V and 3 from J, leaving 8 bases between them. In germline, CDR1 is SGHNT, CDR2 YENEEA. This CDR3 has 13 amino acids. For the CDR3, the DNA is TGTGCCAGCAGCTTAATAACAGGCTACGAGCAGTACGTC. This encodes CASSLITGYEQYV.

This clonotype has a single count. This rearrangement joins TRBV11-2 to TRBJ1-1; D is undetermined. The germline CDR1 and CDR2 sequences are SGHAT and FQNNGV. Trimming pared 5 bases from V and 6 bases from J, leaving 22 bases between. The CDR3 totals 16 residues. In DNA form, the CDR3 reads TGTGCCAGCAGCCGGGGTTTTCAGAGACTTTTGTCTGAAGCTTTCTTT. Its protein product is CASSRGFQRLLSEAFF.

This clonotype appeared many times. The chain couples TRBV7-9 to TRBJ1-5; 9 bases are a match to TRBD1. The germline gives CDR1 SEHNR, CDR2 FQNEAQ (reference sequence). V shed 3 bases and J 6 bases; nucleotides not matched to a gene: 33. This CDR3 has 24 residues. The CDR3 is CASSFAGGQGRGGGGFIGSQPQHF. The CDR3 region has the DNA TGTGCCAGCAGCTTCGCCGGGGGACAGGGTAGAGGGGGGGGAGGATTTATTGGATCTCAGCCCCAGCATTTT.

V gene TRBV7-3 combines with J gene TRBJ2-2; either TRBD1 or TRBD2 may fit D (5 bases each). Looked up from germline, CDR1 is SGHTA and CDR2 is FQGTGA. The CDR3 runs to 17 residues. V gave up 2 bases and J gave up 5 bases, with 18 bases separating them. DNA for the CDR3: TGTGCCAGCAGCTTAGGGCCGGGGCAGGGAGTAACCGGGGAGCTGTTTTTT. Residues: CASSLGPGQGVTGELFF.

This clonotype was counted many times. This chain links TRBV12-3 or TRBV12-4 with TRBJ2-3; TRBD2 agrees at 7 bases. Trimming took 4 bases from V and 1 from J; bases not matched to a gene: 8. The CDR3 contains 16 residues. CDR3 DNA sequence: TGTGCCAGCAGTTCCACTAGCGCCCTTGGCACAGATACGCAGTATTTT. Its protein is CASSSTSALGTDTQYF.

This clonotype turned up a few times. The chain uses TRBV6-4 and TRBJ2-2, with 10 bases that match TRBD2. The CDR3 has 16 amino acids. Per germline, CDR1 MRHNA and CDR2 SNTAGT. Germline trimming cut 0 bases from V and 6 bases from J; bases unmatched to any gene: 4. The CDR3 nucleotides read TGTGCCAGCAGTGACTCAGCGGGAGGGTCCCCCGGGGAGCTGTTTTTT. It codes for CASSDSAGGSPGELFF.

The DNA of the CDR3 is TGTGCCAGCAGTTTCGACTGGGCCGGGGAGCTGTTTTTT. This sequence encodes CASSFDWAGELFF. The chain combines TRBV6-8 with TRBJ2-2; D is undetermined. This CDR3 has 13 residues. Germline V gene sequence: CDR1 MNHGY, CDR2 SAAAGT. Deletions cut 4 bases from V and 6 bases from J, with 9 bases between.

This clonotype showed up many times. This rearrangement joins TRBV7-9 to TRBJ2-1; the match to TRBD2 covers 12 bases. The CDR3 is 15 amino acids. Germline V lookup: CDR1 SEHNR, CDR2 FQNEAQ (reference sequence). V lost 4 bases and J lost 9; bases outside the gene matches: 7. DNA of the CDR3: TGTGCCAGCAGCTGGTGGACTAGCGGGAATTTTGAGCAGTTCTTC. It codes for CASSWWTSGNFEQFF.

This clonotype has more than one count but fewer than ten. V usage is TRBV6-2 or TRBV6-3 and J usage is TRBJ1-5; TRBD1 agrees at 8 bases. This CDR3 spans 19 amino acids. J was trimmed by 0 bases and V by 0 bases; bases with no gene match: 10. Germline V gives CDR1 MNHEY, CDR2 SVGEGT. For the CDR3, the DNA is TGTGCCAGCAGTTACTCGAGAGACAGGGGTATGGGTAGCAATCAGCCCCAGCATTTT. Protein: CASSYSRDRGMGSNQPQHF.

This clonotype was observed a few times. V gene TRBV7-6 combines with J gene TRBJ2-1; 8 nucleotides match TRBD2. J gave up 6 bases and V 4 bases, and 5 bases lay outside the gene matches. CDR1 is SGHVS, CDR2 FNYEAQ, per germline. CDR3 length: 14 residues. CDR3 residues: CASSWSGSVNEQFF. The CDR3 DNA reads TGTGCCAGCAGCTGGAGCGGGAGTGTCAATGAGCAGTTCTTC.

The V and J genes are TRBV11-2 and TRBJ2-3; no clear D gene. CDR3 length: 15 amino acids. V lost 3 bases and J lost 4, with 14 bases in between. In germline, CDR1 is SGHAT, CDR2 FQNNGV. CDR3 DNA: TGTGCCAGCAGCTTCTGGGCCGGAAACCCAGATACGCAGTATTTT. Translated, it gives CASSFWAGNPDTQYF.

V gene TRBV12-3 or TRBV12-4 combines with J gene TRBJ2-3; 7 bases map to TRBD1. The CDR3 totals 15 residues. J was trimmed by 2 bases and V by 0 bases; bases with no gene match: 2. CDR3 loop: CASSLAGQNTDTQYF. The CDR3 bases are TGTGCCAGCAGTTTAGCGGGACAGAACACAGATACGCAGTATTTT.

This rearrangement joins TRBV2 to TRBJ2-5; 11 nucleotides align to TRBD1. CDR1 is SNHLY and CDR2 is FYNNEI in the germline V gene. The V segment lost 6 bases and the J segment 4 bases; nucleotides outside the gene matches: 4. The CDR3 spans 14 residues. CDR3 DNA: TGTGCCAGCAGCACGGACAGGGGGCGAGAGACCCAGTACTTC. This gives the protein CASSTDRGRETQYF.

CDR3 bases: TGTGCCAGCAGCTTAGATTACGAGCAGTACGTC. Amino acid sequence: CASSLDYEQYV. The V and J genes are TRBV5-6 and TRBJ2-7, with unresolved D. There are 11 residues in the CDR3. Germline V lookup: CDR1 SGHDT, CDR2 YYEEEE. Trimming shortened V by 2 bases and J by 4 bases, and 4 bases separated the two germline ends.

This clonotype was counted a few times. This rearrangement joins TRBV20-1 to TRBJ2-4, with 16 bases matching TRBD2. The length of the CDR3 is 19 residues. Trimming cost V 6 bases and J 0 bases; bases outside gene matches: 11. CDR1 and CDR2 from the germline V gene are DFQATT and SNEGSKA (reference sequence). CDR3 region: CSARSGTSGRAGAKNIQYF. As DNA, the CDR3 is TGCAGTGCGAGATCCGGGACTAGCGGGAGGGCAGGAGCCAAAAACATTCAGTACTTC.

The V gene is TRBV5-4, the J gene TRBJ1-2; D unresolved. In germline, CDR1 is SGHNT, CDR2 YYREEE (reference sequence). V gave up 1 base and J gave up 5 bases, with 9 bases separating them. This CDR3 has 13 residues. CDR3 sequence: CASSLWSGYGYTF. The CDR3 bases are TGTGCCAGCAGCTTGTGGTCCGGTTATGGCTACACCTTC. The variable domain in full, with the rest retrieved from reference TRBV5-4 and TRBJ1-2, is ETGVTQSPTHLIKTRGQQVTLRCSSQSGHNTVSWYQQALGQGPQFIFQYYREEENGRGNFPPRFSGLQFPNYSSELNVNALELDDSALYLCASSLWSGYGYTFGSGTRLTVV.

The chain couples TRBV7-2 to TRBJ1-2; 8 bases map to TRBD1. V shed 4 bases, J shed 3 bases, and the junction held 4 bases outside the gene matches. Per germline, CDR1 SGHTA and CDR2 FQGNSA. The CDR3 runs to 14 residues. The CDR3 spells CASSSATGDYGYTF. For the CDR3, the DNA is TGTGCCAGCAGCTCCGCGACAGGGGACTATGGCTACACCTTC.

In this sample, this clonotype turned up a few times. The rearrangement links TRBV7-2 to TRBJ2-1; D not resolved. Trimming left V 0 bases short and J 6 bases short, with 9 bases between. The CDR3 length is 14 residues. Germline loops: CDR1 SGHTA, CDR2 FQGNSA. The CDR3 loop is CASSLAHGSNEQFF. The CDR3 DNA reads as TGTGCCAGCAGCTTAGCGCATGGCAGCAATGAGCAGTTCTTC.

The V and J genes are TRBV2 and TRBJ1-4; 7 bases are shared with TRBD1. Per germline, CDR1 SNHLY and CDR2 FYNNEI. This CDR3 comprises 14 residues. Trimming took 6 bases from V and 5 from J; bases not matched to a gene: 6. Here the CDR3 DNA reads TGTGCCAGCAGGAGGACAGGTTCGAATGAAAAACTGTTTTTT. Its translation is CASRRTGSNEKLFF.

V gene TRBV28 combines with J gene TRBJ1-2; a weak D match, TRBD1 (6 bases). Trimming pared 7 bases from V and 2 bases from J, leaving 17 bases between. The CDR3 totals 15 residues. CDR1 is MDHEN, CDR2 SYDVKM, per germline. As DNA, the CDR3 is TGTGCCAGCACCCCAGGAGACAGGCACAACTATGGCTACACCTTC. As protein: CASTPGDRHNYGYTF.

The rearrangement joins TRBV4-1 to TRBJ1-2; D remains unclear. Germline V gene data show CDR1 as MGHRA and CDR2 as YSYEKL. V lost 1 base, J lost 3 bases, and 15 bases lay in between. The CDR3 spans 16 residues. The CDR3 loop is CASSQVIKGRDYGYTF. In DNA form, the CDR3 reads TGCGCCAGCAGCCAAGTGATAAAGGGTCGGGACTATGGCTACACCTTC.

The chain links TRBV6-2 or TRBV6-3 to TRBJ2-7; D is ambiguous. V was trimmed by 1 base and J by 7 bases, leaving 5 bases between them. The germline gives CDR1 MNHEY, CDR2 SVGEGT. The CDR3 sequence is 11 residues long. CDR3 bases: TGTGCCAGCAGTTACTTGGGTGAGCAGTACGTC. Protein: CASSYLGEQYV.

The rearrangement links TRBV27 to TRBJ1-2; 10 bases agree with TRBD1. V was clipped by 6 bases and J by 7 bases; unmatched bases: 17. The germline V gene encodes CDR1 MNHEY and CDR2 SMNVEV (reference sequence). There are 17 residues in the CDR3. The DNA of the CDR3 is TGTGCCAGCAGCAGAGACACCCCGGGACAGGGGAGGGTTGGCTACACCTTC. As protein: CASSRDTPGQGRVGYTF.

This clonotype has only a few counts. This sequence joins TRBV7-9 and TRBJ1-2; D unresolved. The V gene lost 6 bases and the J gene lost 0 bases, with 11 bases spanning the gap. This CDR3 spans 14 amino acids. Germline assignment: CDR1 SEHNR and CDR2 FQNEAQ (reference sequence). The chain's CDR3 is CASSREDPNYGYTF. The DNA for the CDR3 is TGTGCCAGCAGTCGTGAAGACCCTAACTATGGCTACACCTTC.

The chain employs TRBV7-2 and TRBJ2-6; D may be TRBD1 (6 bases). CDR3 size: 17 residues. Germline V gene data show CDR1 as SGHTA and CDR2 as FQGNSA. V shed 10 bases and J shed 0 bases, with 19 bases lying between them. In DNA form, the CDR3 reads TGTGCCACTGAAATACGGGGACAAAACTCTGGGGCCAACGTCCTGACTTTC. Protein sequence: CATEIRGQNSGANVLTF.

The table lists this clonotype with many counts. The rearrangement uses TRBV7-2 and TRBJ1-5; D is undetermined. CDR3 size: 15 residues. Germline loops: CDR1 SGHTA, CDR2 FQGNSA. V was shortened by 2 bases and J by 5 bases, with 13 bases between the two germline ends. The CDR3 reads CASSLSSGPDQPQHF. For the CDR3, the DNA is TGTGCCAGCAGCTTATCCTCGGGCCCCGATCAGCCCCAGCATTTT.